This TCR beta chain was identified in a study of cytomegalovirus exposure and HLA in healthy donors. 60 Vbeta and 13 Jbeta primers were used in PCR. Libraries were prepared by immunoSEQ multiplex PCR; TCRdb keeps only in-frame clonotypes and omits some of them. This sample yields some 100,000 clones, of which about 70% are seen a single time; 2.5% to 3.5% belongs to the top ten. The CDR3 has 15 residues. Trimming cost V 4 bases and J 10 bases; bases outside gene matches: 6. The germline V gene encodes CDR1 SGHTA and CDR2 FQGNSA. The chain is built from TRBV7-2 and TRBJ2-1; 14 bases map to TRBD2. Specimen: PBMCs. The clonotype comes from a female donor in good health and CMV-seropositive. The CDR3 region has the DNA TGTGCCAGCAGCTCTGGGACTAGCGGGAGCCTGGAGCAGTTCTTC. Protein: CASSSGTSGSLEQFF.